This T cell receptor (beta chain) was retrieved from a study of regulatory T cells in long-lasting Graves disease. With respect to this clonotype: Its antigen is undetermined.

General study findings and limits: When disease was persistent, TRBV28, TRBJ1-2 and TRBJ2-5 were the favored segments. Persistent patients shared more public clonotypes (approximately 2,900) than new patients (just under 1,000).

CDR3 regions were amplified by Arm-PCR using iRepertoire HTBI primers to build TCR beta libraries. In the source study's methods: Sequenced samples collectively carried 60 to 75 TRBV and 11 to 15 TRBJ segments. Using its own MiXCR run on the multiplex PCR reads, TCRdb lists one record per CDR3 protein. The V and J calls shown here were made by TCRdb, not taken from the authors' results. The table includes about 460,000 distinct CDR3 sequences, roughly 23% detected once. The time point was: persistent/refractory GD, antithyroid drugs over 5 years with positive TRAb. Extracted RNA from PBMCs served as the source of the TCR library. A blood draw put around 9.3 milliliters of peripheral blood into EDTA tubes. This CDR3 spans 18 amino acids. Per germline, CDR1 SGHRS and CDR2 YFSETQ. The V segment lost 7 bases and the J segment 4 bases; nucleotides outside the gene matches: 16.

The source of this sequence is a female donor with Graves disease. The chain uses TRBV5-1 and TRBJ2-3; 12 nucleotides line up with TRBD1. This material consisted of peripheral blood mononuclear cells (PBMCs), taken when the disease was refractory, from a patient treated with antithyroid drugs. The CDR3 loop reads CASSLRDRGRGGADTQYF. For the CDR3, the DNA is TGCGCCAGCTCCCTCCGGGACAGGGGGCGCGGAGGGGCAGATACGCAGTATTTT.